This T cell receptor beta chain was sequenced for a study of OX40 agonist ivuxolimab in advanced cancers. The data were produced by immunoSEQ multiplex PCR, yet TCRdb's version contains in-frame clones alone and is incomplete. This repertoire shows some 81,000 clones, around 86% found once; its top ten account for 1.5% to 2.5%. As regards this clone: Other DNA sequences of this sample code for an identical CDR3.

CDR3 length: 15 residues. Germline V gene lookup returns CDR1 MNHNY and CDR2 SVGAGI (reference sequence). With 2 bases removed from V and 3 bases from J, the gap between germline ends came to 11 bases. This clonotype was sampled from an adult with an advanced solid tumor such as melanoma, head and neck, liver or kidney cancer. This specimen consisted of CD4+ or CD8+ T cells sorted from blood, obtained in a trial of the OX40 agonist ivuxolimab. This sequence joins TRBV6-6 and TRBJ1-5; possible D gene TRBD1, 6 bases. The CDR3: CASSYGGSNNQPQHF. CDR3 coding DNA: TGTGCCAGCAGTTACGGGGGCAGCAACAATCAGCCCCAGCATTTT.